Listed below are T cell receptor beta chains from one sample, sequenced in a study of cytomegalovirus exposure and HLA in healthy donors. TCRdb keeps only in-frame clones here, not all; method: immunoSEQ multiplex PCR. The table records over 100,000 clones, about two thirds of them present only once. Source material: PBMCs. These TCRs come from a woman between 35 and 50 years old in good health and CMV-seronegative. Both conserved end residues are part of each CDR3. Each record gives: V gene, J gene, CDR3 protein.

v_call: TRBV19
j_call: TRBJ2-4
cdr3_aa: CASSTMILAKNIQYF

v_call: TRBV9
j_call: TRBJ1-2
cdr3_aa: CASSVAGRANYGYTF

v_call: TRBV9
j_call: TRBJ2-1
cdr3_aa: CASSGRNEQFF

v_call: TRBV19
j_call: TRBJ1-3
cdr3_aa: CASSLAGAAGNTIYF

v_call: TRBV5-6
j_call: TRBJ1-1
cdr3_aa: CASSFYRGRNTEAFF

v_call: TRBV28
j_call: TRBJ1-6
cdr3_aa: CATRVGTGNSPLHF

v_call: TRBV18
j_call: TRBJ1-4
cdr3_aa: CASSPLILGANEKLFF

v_call: TRBV30
j_call: TRBJ1-6
cdr3_aa: CAWRDRGRSPLHF

v_call: TRBV6-1
j_call: TRBJ2-1
cdr3_aa: CASSRSIKTELSIF

v_call: TRBV7-9
j_call: TRBJ2-2
cdr3_aa: CASSLGSIDTGELFF

v_call: TRBV5-1
j_call: TRBJ2-3
cdr3_aa: CASSARGRGPDTQYF

v_call: TRBV6-5
j_call: TRBJ2-1
cdr3_aa: CASSLSGASYNEQFF

v_call: TRBV7-2
j_call: TRBJ1-1
cdr3_aa: CASSPEGQLLNTEAFF

v_call: TRBV28
j_call: TRBJ1-5
cdr3_aa: CASNSGRSTQPQHF

v_call: TRBV18
j_call: TRBJ2-7
cdr3_aa: CASSTDRGQEQYF

v_call: TRBV7-2
j_call: TRBJ2-5
cdr3_aa: CASSYRSLETQYF

v_call: TRBV28
j_call: TRBJ2-5
cdr3_aa: CASSLQSITGYQETQYF

v_call: TRBV5-1
j_call: TRBJ2-3
cdr3_aa: CASSLGGLAGGSTDTQYF